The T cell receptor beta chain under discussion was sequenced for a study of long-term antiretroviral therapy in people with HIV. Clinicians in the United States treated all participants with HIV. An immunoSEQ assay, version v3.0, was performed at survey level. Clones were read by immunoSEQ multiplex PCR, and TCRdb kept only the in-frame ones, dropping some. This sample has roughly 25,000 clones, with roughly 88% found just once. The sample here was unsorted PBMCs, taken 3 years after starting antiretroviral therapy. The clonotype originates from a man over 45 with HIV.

The CDR3 reads CASSLSVRYNEQFF. In DNA form, the CDR3 reads TGTGCCAGCAGTTTATCGGTCAGATACAATGAGCAGTTCTTC. The V and J genes are TRBV27 and TRBJ2-1; no definite D call. Trimming removed 0 bases at V and 4 bases at J, with 7 bases between. Germline CDR1 MNHEY, CDR2 SMNVEV (reference sequence). The CDR3 consists of 14 residues.